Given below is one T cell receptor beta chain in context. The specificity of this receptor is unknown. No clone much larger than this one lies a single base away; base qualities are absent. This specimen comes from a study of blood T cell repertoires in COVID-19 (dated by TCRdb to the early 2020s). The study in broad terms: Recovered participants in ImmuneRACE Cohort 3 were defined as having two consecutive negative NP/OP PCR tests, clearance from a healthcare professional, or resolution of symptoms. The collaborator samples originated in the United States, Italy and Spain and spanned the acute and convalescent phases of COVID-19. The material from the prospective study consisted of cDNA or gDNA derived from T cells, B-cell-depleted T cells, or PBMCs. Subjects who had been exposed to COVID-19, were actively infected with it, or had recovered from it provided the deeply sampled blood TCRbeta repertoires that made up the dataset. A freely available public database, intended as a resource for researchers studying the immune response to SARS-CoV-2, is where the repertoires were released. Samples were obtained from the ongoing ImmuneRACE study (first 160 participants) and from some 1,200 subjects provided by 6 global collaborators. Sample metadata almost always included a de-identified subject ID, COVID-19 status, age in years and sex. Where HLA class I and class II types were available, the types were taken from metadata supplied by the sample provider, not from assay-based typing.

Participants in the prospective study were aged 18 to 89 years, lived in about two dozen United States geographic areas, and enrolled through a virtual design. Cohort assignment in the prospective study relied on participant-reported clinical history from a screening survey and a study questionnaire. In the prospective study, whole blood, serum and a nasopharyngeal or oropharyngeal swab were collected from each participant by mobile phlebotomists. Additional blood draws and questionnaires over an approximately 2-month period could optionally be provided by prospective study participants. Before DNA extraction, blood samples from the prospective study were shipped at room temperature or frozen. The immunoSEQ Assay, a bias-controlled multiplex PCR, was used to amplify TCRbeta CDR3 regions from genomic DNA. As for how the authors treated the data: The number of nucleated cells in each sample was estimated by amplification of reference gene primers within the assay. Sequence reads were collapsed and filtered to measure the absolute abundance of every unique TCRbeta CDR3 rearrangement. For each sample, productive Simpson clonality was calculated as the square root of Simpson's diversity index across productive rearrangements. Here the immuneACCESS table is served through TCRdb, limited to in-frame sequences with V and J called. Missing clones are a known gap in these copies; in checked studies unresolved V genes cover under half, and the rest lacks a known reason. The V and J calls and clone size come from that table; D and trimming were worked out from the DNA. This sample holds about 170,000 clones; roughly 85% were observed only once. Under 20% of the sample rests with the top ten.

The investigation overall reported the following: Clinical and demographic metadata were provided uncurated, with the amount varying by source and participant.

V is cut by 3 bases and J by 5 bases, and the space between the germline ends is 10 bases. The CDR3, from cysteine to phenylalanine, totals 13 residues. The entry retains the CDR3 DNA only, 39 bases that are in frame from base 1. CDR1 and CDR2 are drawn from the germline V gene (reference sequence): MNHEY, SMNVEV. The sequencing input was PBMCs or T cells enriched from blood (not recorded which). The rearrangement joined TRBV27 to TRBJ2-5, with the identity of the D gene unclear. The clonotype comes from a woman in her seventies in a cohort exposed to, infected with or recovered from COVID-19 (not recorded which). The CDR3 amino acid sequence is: CASSLSVVETQYF. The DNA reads TGTGCCAGCAGTTTGAGTGTAGTGGAGACCCAGTACTTC.